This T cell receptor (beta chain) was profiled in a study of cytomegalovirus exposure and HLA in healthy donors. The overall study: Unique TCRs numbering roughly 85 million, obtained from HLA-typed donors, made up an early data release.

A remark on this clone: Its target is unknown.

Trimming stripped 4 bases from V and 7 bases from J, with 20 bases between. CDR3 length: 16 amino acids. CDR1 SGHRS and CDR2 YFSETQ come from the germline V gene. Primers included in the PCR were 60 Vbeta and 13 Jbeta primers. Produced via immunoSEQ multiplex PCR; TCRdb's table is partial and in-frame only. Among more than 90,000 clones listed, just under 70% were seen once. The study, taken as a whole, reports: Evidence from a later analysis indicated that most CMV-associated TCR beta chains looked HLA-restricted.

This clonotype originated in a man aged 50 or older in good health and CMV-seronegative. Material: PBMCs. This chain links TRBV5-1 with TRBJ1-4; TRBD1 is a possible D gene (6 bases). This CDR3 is CASSLQQGGKGEKLFF. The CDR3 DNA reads TGCGCCAGCAGCCTCCAACAGGGCGGTAAGGGTGAAAAACTGTTTTTT.